The 21 T cell receptor beta chains presented below share a single source sample, sequenced in a study of T cell responses to AZD1222 COVID-19 vaccine. The table came from immunoSEQ multiplex PCR; TCRdb's copy has only in-frame clones and leaves some out. The table lists over 65,000 clones, approximately 87% of them singletons. The sequenced sample was peripheral blood, obtained on day 0 of AZD1222 vaccination. Receptors originate from an adult in good health.

The chain links TRBV7-9 to TRBJ2-1; D possibly corresponds to TRBD1 (6 bases). V gave up 0 bases and J gave up 7 bases, with 7 bases separating them. Germline V gives CDR1 SEHNR, CDR2 FQNEAQ (reference sequence). This CDR3 region has 13 residues. CDR3 DNA sequence: TGTGCCAGCAGCTTAGCAGACAGGAATGAGCAGTTCTTC. Translated: CASSLADRNEQFF.

The chain carries TRBV5-6 and TRBJ2-7; D possibly corresponds to TRBD2 (5 bases). CDR1 is SGHDT, CDR2 YYEEEE, per germline. The CDR3 is 13 amino acids. V lost 4 bases, J lost 6 bases, and 14 bases lay in between. The CDR3 sequence is CASSPRREREQYF. The CDR3 DNA sequence: TGTGCCAGCAGCCCCCGAAGGGAGCGCGAGCAGTACTTC.

V gene TRBV24-1 combines with J gene TRBJ2-2; D is ambiguous. Germline values: CDR1 KGHDR, CDR2 SFDVKD. V dropped 9 bases and J dropped 5 bases, with 9 bases sitting between them. The CDR3 sequence is 12 residues long. The CDR3 sequence: CATAGWTGELFF. The CDR3 DNA reads TGTGCCACCGCAGGATGGACCGGGGAGCTGTTTTTT.

This chain uses TRBV18 with TRBJ2-3; D gene ambiguous. V lost 0 bases, J lost 4 bases, and 5 bases lay in between. Germline V gene sequence: CDR1 KGHSH, CDR2 LQKENI. The CDR3 totals 13 residues. Here the CDR3 reads CASSPPRPDTQYF. CDR3 DNA: TGTGCCAGCTCACCACCACGGCCAGATACGCAGTATTTT.

V usage is TRBV18 and J usage is TRBJ1-2, with TRBD1 matching 7 bases. Germline V lookup: CDR1 KGHSH, CDR2 LQKENI. Trimming removed 2 bases from V and 4 bases from J; junction bases left unmatched: 4. The CDR3 is 14 residues long. This chain's CDR3 is CASSPGQGGYGYTF. For the CDR3, the DNA is TGTGCCAGCTCACCAGGCCAGGGGGGCTATGGCTACACCTTC.

V gene TRBV3-1 (or the pseudogene TRBV3-2) combines with J gene TRBJ1-6; the match to TRBD1 covers 8 bases. The germline gives CDR1 LGHDT, CDR2 YNNKEL (reference sequence). The CDR3 runs to 18 residues. V shed 1 base and J 3 bases; nucleotides not matched to a gene: 8. The CDR3 DNA is TGTGCCAGCAGCCAAGCTTCCGGACAGGGCTTCTATAATTCACCCCTCCACTTT. This translates into CASSQASGQGFYNSPLHF.

The chain has TRBV29-1 and TRBJ2-7, with TRBD2 identical over 10 bases. The V gene end was trimmed by 4 bases and the J gene end by 2 bases; junction bases not matched to a gene: 2. Germline V gives CDR1 SQVTM, CDR2 ANQGSEA. This CDR3 spans 13 amino acids. In nucleotides, the CDR3 is TGCAGCGTTGCTAGCGGGGGTACCTACGAGCAGTACTTC. Protein product: CSVASGGTYEQYF.

The V call is TRBV9, the J call TRBJ1-2; TRBD1 matches 8 bases. Losses at the gene ends were 3 bases for V and 6 bases for J; bases not matched to a gene: 10. The CDR3 runs 15 residues. Germline V gene sequence: CDR1 SGDLS, CDR2 YYNGEE. CDR3 DNA: TGTGCCAGCAGCGCAGGGGGCCGAGGAGTCAATGGCTACACCTTC. Its translation is CASSAGGRGVNGYTF.

V gene TRBV6-5 combines with J gene TRBJ1-4; TRBD1 matches 8 bases. From germline, CDR1 is MNHEY and CDR2 SVGAGI. This CDR3 is 13 amino acids long. V was pared by 7 bases and J by 6 bases, with 4 bases of the junction left unmatched. Here the CDR3 reads CASKKQGDEKLFF. The DNA for the CDR3 is TGTGCCAGCAAAAAACAGGGGGATGAAAAACTGTTTTTT.

The gene calls are TRBV6-2 or TRBV6-3 and TRBJ2-2; D call uncertain. Looked up from germline, CDR1 is MNHEY and CDR2 is SVGEGT. V was clipped by 0 bases and J by 1 base, with 9 bases between them. The CDR3 is 16 amino acids. CDR3 DNA: TGTGCCAGCAGTTACTCGATTATCTTGAACACCGGGGAGCTGTTTTTT. It codes for CASSYSIILNTGELFF.

This chain links TRBV27 with TRBJ2-7; the D is unclear. Germline CDR1 and CDR2: MNHEY and SMNVEV (reference sequence). V lost 4 bases, J lost 0 bases, and 7 bases lay in between. The CDR3 runs 13 residues. The chain's CDR3 is CASSSGYSYEQYF. The CDR3 region has the DNA TGTGCCAGCAGTTCCGGATACTCCTACGAGCAGTACTTC.

CDR3 residues: CASSLMAEQFF. In nucleotides, the CDR3 is TGTGCCAGCAGTTTAATGGCGGAGCAGTTCTTC. The rearrangement joins TRBV12-3 or TRBV12-4 to TRBJ2-1; D is unclear. The CDR3 totals 11 residues. Trimming took 2 bases from V and 10 from J, leaving 6 bases between them.

The rearrangement joins TRBV30 to TRBJ1-1; a possible D gene is TRBD1 (5 bases). Trimming took 4 bases from V and 6 from J, leaving 15 bases between them. The germline gives CDR1 GTSNPN, CDR2 SVGIG (reference sequence). This CDR3 region has 13 residues. The CDR3 region is CAWTARQGSEAFF. The CDR3 DNA is TGTGCCTGGACCGCCCGGCAGGGCTCTGAAGCTTTCTTT.

The V call is TRBV7-9, the J call TRBJ2-7, with D perhaps matching TRBD1 (5 bases). CDR3 size: 13 residues. Between the trimmed V and J ends, which lost 1 base and 6 bases, there was a span of 10 bases. From germline, CDR1 is SEHNR and CDR2 FQNEAQ (reference sequence). This chain's CDR3 is CASSLGVGVEQYF. In DNA, the CDR3 is TGTGCCAGCAGCTTAGGAGTAGGGGTCGAGCAGTACTTC.

The chain carries TRBV5-1 and TRBJ2-6, with D tentatively TRBD1 or TRBD2 (5 bases each). V gave up 2 bases and J gave up 3 bases, with 9 bases separating them. The CDR3 loop spans 15 amino acids. Germline V lookup: CDR1 SGHRS, CDR2 YFSETQ. CDR3 region: CASSLPGSGANVLTF. Written as DNA, the CDR3 is TGCGCCAGCAGCTTACCAGGGAGTGGGGCCAACGTCCTGACTTTC.

The genes are TRBV7-8 and TRBJ1-3, with D possibly being TRBD1 (5 bases). This CDR3 is 16 amino acids long. The V end was cut by 4 bases, the J end by 0 bases, with 13 bases between. The germline V gene has CDR1 SGHVS and CDR2 FQNEAQ. The CDR3 nucleotides are TGTGCCAGCAGCTCAGGGAGGGCCGCCTCTGGAAACACCATATATTTT. Protein: CASSSGRAASGNTIYF.

The gene calls are TRBV6-2 or TRBV6-3 and TRBJ2-7, with 8 bases lining up with TRBD1. The CDR3 runs to 15 residues. V was clipped by 4 bases and J by 4 bases; unmatched bases: 9. Germline V gene data show CDR1 as MNHEY and CDR2 as SVGEGT. This chain's CDR3 is CASSSAGTGYYEQYF. The CDR3 nucleotides are TGTGCCAGCAGTTCAGCCGGGACAGGCTATTACGAGCAGTACTTC.

The genes are TRBV7-2 and TRBJ2-1, with 7 bases fitting TRBD2. CDR1 is SGHTA, CDR2 FQGNSA, per germline. The CDR3 is 15 amino acids. With 2 bases clipped from V and 8 bases from J, the junction kept 9 bases outside the gene matches. In nucleotides, the CDR3 is TGTGCCAGCAGCTTATGGCAGCGGGACGGCGATGAGCAGTTCTTC. As protein: CASSLWQRDGDEQFF.

The chain links TRBV21-1 to TRBJ1-5; the table's D call TRBD1 went unverified against the DNA. TRBV21-1 is a pseudogene segment. CDR3 length: 16 residues. In DNA form, the CDR3 reads TGTGCCAGCAGCAAAGGCGCAGGGCGTTGCAATCAGCCCCAGCATTTT. Translation: CASSKGAGRCNQPQHF.

The rearrangement links TRBV7-2 to TRBJ2-7, with D perhaps TRBD2 (5 bases). Trimming left V 4 bases short and J 8 bases short, with 12 bases between. CDR3 size: 12 residues. CDR1 SGHTA and CDR2 FQGNSA come from the germline V gene. CDR3 region: CASSSGSLKQYF. Written as DNA, the CDR3 is TGTGCCAGCAGCTCGGGGAGCCTAAAGCAGTACTTC.

The CDR3 bases are TGTGCCAGCAGCCCGGGTGGTGGTCTGAACACTGAAGCTTTCTTT. Residues: CASSPGGGLNTEAFF. This chain links TRBV2 with TRBJ1-1; D is ambiguous. This CDR3 contains 15 residues. V lost 6 bases to trimming and J lost 0 bases, with 14 bases between them. CDR1 and CDR2 (germline): SNHLY, FYNNEI. The whole variable domain, filled in from reference TRBV2 and TRBJ1-1, reads EPEVTQTPSHQVTQMGQEVILRCVPISNHLYFYWYRQILGQKVEFLVSFYNNEISEKSEIFDDQFSVERPDGSNFTLKIRSTKLEDSAMYFCASSPGGGLNTEAFFGQGTRLTVV.